These 10 T cell receptor beta chains were all obtained from the same sample, sequenced in a study of T cells in Graves' hyperthyroidism and ophthalmopathy. RNA transcripts were the template for amplifying TCR beta CDR3 regions. The HTBI primer set drove a first-round RT-PCR of the TCR CDR3. TCRdb fed the multiplex PCR reads into MiXCR, producing one record per CDR3 protein. The data contain over 350,000 distinct CDR3 sequences, around 15% of them singletons. The sequenced material came from blood. All receptors come from a man between 50 and 59 years old with Graves' ophthalmopathy.

Note on this clonotype: A much larger clone lies a single base off, so this may be a read error. This rearrangement joins TRBV3-1 to TRBJ2-1; no reliable D call. V was cut by 3 bases and J by 0 bases, with 15 bases left in between. CDR3 length: 17 residues. Per germline, CDR1 LGHDT and CDR2 YNNKEL (reference sequence). In DNA, the CDR3 is TGTGCCAGCAGCCACATAGTAGGGTTTATCTCCTACAATGAGCAGTTCTTC. This encodes CASSHIVGFISYNEQFF.

Many counts were recorded for this clonotype. This rearrangement joins TRBV12-3 or TRBV12-4 to TRBJ2-4; 9 bases align to TRBD2. The CDR3 length is 14 residues. V was pared by 6 bases and J by 5 bases, with 5 bases of the junction left unmatched. The CDR3 nucleotides are TGTGCCAGCAGCTCAGTAGCGGGAGAAAACATTCAGTACTTC. It encodes CASSSVAGENIQYF.

This clonotype occurred many times. The chain couples TRBV30 to TRBJ2-5; a possible D gene is TRBD2 (5 bases). From germline, CDR1 is GTSNPN and CDR2 SVGIG (reference sequence). The CDR3 runs 14 residues. Trimming removed 2 bases from V and 4 bases from J, with 14 bases in between. The CDR3 DNA follows: TGTGCCTGGAGTTGGTCGGGAAGAGGAGAGACCCAGTACTTC. It yields the protein CAWSWSGRGETQYF.

The chain has TRBV5-6 and TRBJ1-4, with a possible D match to TRBD1 (6 bases). Germline CDR1 SGHDT, CDR2 YYEEEE. The CDR3 length is 15 residues. Trimming left V 4 bases short and J 8 bases short, with 18 bases between. CDR3 nucleotides: TGTGCCAGCAGCACCTTAGGGGGTGTTGGAGAAAAACTGTTTTTT. This sequence encodes CASSTLGGVGEKLFF.

This clonotype has a count of ten or more. The chain carries TRBV5-1 and TRBJ1-2; D remains ambiguous. The germline CDR1 and CDR2 sequences are SGHRS and YFSETQ. Trimming took off 1 base at V and 7 bases at J, with 11 bases between the two ends. This CDR3 has 13 amino acids. The CDR3 protein is CASSLSETGGYTF. Written as DNA, the CDR3 is TGCGCCAGCAGCTTGTCGGAAACTGGTGGCTACACCTTC.

This clonotype was seen many times. The genes are TRBV6-5 and TRBJ2-7; 10 nucleotides align to TRBD1. The trim removed 2 bases at V and 5 bases at J, leaving 6 bases unmatched. CDR3 length: 15 residues. Germline CDR1 is MNHEY and CDR2 is SVGAGI. As DNA, the CDR3 is TGTGCCAGCAGTTACCGAGGGACAGGGGCGGACGAGCAGTACTTC. It translates to CASSYRGTGADEQYF.

V usage is TRBV15 and J usage is TRBJ2-7, with D unclear. Germline-derived CDR1 and CDR2 are LNHNV and YYDKDF (reference sequence). This CDR3 comprises 13 residues. Trimming removed 1 base at V and 5 bases at J, with 9 bases between. CDR3 nucleotides: TGTGCCACCAGCAGAGTTGTCTCGAACGAGCAGTACTTC. This codes for CATSRVVSNEQYF.

The V and J genes are TRBV19 and TRBJ2-7; tentatively, D is TRBD2 (6 bases). The CDR3 extends over 15 amino acids. The V and J ends lost 4 bases and 3 bases respectively, with 16 bases between them. Germline-derived CDR1 and CDR2 are LNHDA and SQIVND (reference sequence). The CDR3: CASSKMEGTRYEQYF. CDR3 DNA sequence: TGTGCCAGTAGTAAAATGGAGGGGACTCGCTACGAGCAGTACTTC.

The V call is TRBV15, the J call TRBJ2-5; 8 bases match TRBD2. In germline, CDR1 is LNHNV, CDR2 YYDKDF (reference sequence). The CDR3 consists of 14 residues. With 8 bases clipped from V and 5 bases from J, the junction kept 10 bases outside the gene matches. CDR3 residues: CATREGLVQETQYF. In nucleotides, the CDR3 is TGTGCCACCCGGGAGGGACTCGTGCAGGAGACCCAGTACTTC.

The V and J genes are TRBV12-3 or TRBV12-4 and TRBJ1-6, with a tentative D call TRBD1 (5 bases). V was clipped by 0 bases and J by 10 bases, with 7 bases between them. This CDR3 has 13 residues. CDR3 nucleotides: TGTGCCAGCAGTTTAGCGCGGGACTCACCCCTCCACTTT. This translates into CASSLARDSPLHF.